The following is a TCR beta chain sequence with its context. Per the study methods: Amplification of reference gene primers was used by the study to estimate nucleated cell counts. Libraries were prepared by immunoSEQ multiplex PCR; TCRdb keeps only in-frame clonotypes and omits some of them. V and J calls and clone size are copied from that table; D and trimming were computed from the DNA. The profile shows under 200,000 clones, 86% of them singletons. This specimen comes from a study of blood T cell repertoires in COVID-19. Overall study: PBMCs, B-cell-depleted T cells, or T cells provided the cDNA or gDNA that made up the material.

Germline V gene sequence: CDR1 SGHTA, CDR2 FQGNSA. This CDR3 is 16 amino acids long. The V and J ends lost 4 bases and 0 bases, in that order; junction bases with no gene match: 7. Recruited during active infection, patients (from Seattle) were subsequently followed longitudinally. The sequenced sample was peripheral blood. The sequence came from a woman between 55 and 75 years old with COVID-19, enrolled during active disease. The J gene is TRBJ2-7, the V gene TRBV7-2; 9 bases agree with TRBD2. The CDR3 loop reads CASSSFSGSPSYEQYF. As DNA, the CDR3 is TGTGCCAGCAGCTCCTTTAGCGGGAGCCCCTCCTACGAGCAGTACTTC. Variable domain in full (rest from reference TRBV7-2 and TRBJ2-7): GAGVSQSPSNKVTEKGKDVELRCDPISGHTALYWYRQSLGQGLEFLIYFQGNSAPDKSGLPSDRFSAERTGGSVSTLTIQRTQQEDSAVYLCASSSFSGSPSYEQYFGPGTRLTVT.